These 22 T cell receptor beta chains came from one sample sequenced in a study of CD8 T cells in Susac syndrome. With random hexamers, reverse transcription was performed on about 0.45 to 1 ug of RNA. TCRdb re-derived calls from the immunoSEQ multiplex PCR reads in MiXCR, one entry per CDR3 protein. The table shows some 300,000 distinct CDR3 sequences, with approximately 91% occurring only once. Sequencing input: CD8+ T cells from PBMCs. These receptor sequences come from a human donor with multiple sclerosis.

This clonotype appeared a single time. The V call is TRBV5-6, the J call TRBJ2-1, with D perhaps TRBD2 (7 bases). V was trimmed by 0 bases and J by 8 bases, leaving 33 bases between them. Germline V gives CDR1 SGHDT, CDR2 YYEEEE. This CDR3 region has 21 residues. CDR3 in DNA: TGTGCCAGCAGCTTGGAGTTGATCAGGGGTGGGGGGAGGGCCCTTATTGATGAGCAGTTCTTC. Translating it yields CASSLELIRGGGRALIDEQFF.

The chain combines TRBV28 with TRBJ2-5; D is undetermined. The germline V gene has CDR1 MDHEN and CDR2 SYDVKM. Trimming stripped 6 bases from V and 2 bases from J, with 16 bases between. The CDR3 is made up of 15 amino acids. CDR3 in amino acids: CASRSSHNVQETQYF. The CDR3 DNA is TGTGCCAGCAGGTCTAGTCACAACGTGCAAGAGACCCAGTACTTC.

In its sample, this clonotype was seen a few times. The chain couples TRBV6-1 to TRBJ2-7, with 11 bases matching TRBD1. V shed 5 bases, J shed 3 bases, and the junction held 6 bases outside the gene matches. This CDR3 region has 15 residues. Germline V CDR1 and CDR2: MNHNS, SASEGT. CDR3 protein: CASSPGTGGLYEQYF. As DNA, the CDR3 is TGTGCCAGCAGTCCCGGGACAGGGGGACTCTACGAGCAGTACTTC.

The chain links TRBV7-9 to TRBJ1-1, with D possibly matching TRBD1 (5 bases). The CDR3 is 16 residues long. V was pared by 6 bases and J by 4 bases, with 21 bases between. In germline, CDR1 is SEHNR, CDR2 FQNEAQ (reference sequence). CDR3: CASRPSQRSQGTEAFF. CDR3 nucleotide sequence: TGTGCCAGCAGGCCGTCCCAGCGGAGTCAGGGCACTGAAGCTTTCTTT.

The CDR3 DNA reads TGTGCCAGCAGCACCAACCACGGGCCGAACACCGGGGAGCTGTTTTTT. Its protein product is CASSTNHGPNTGELFF. The chain is built from TRBV7-9 and TRBJ2-2, with D uncertain. V was pared by 5 bases and J by 0 bases, with 13 bases between. Germline V gene lookup returns CDR1 SEHNR and CDR2 FQNEAQ (reference sequence). The length of the CDR3 is 16 residues.

This clonotype was counted once. This CDR3 is CASGHTYDEAFF. The CDR3 nucleotides read TGTGCCAGCGGGCATACGTACGATGAAGCTTTCTTT. The chain links TRBV6-2 or TRBV6-3 to TRBJ1-1, with D hard to call. V dropped 8 bases and J dropped 7 bases, with 14 bases sitting between them. CDR3 size: 12 residues. Germline CDR1 is MNHEY and CDR2 is SVGEGT.

A few counts support this clonotype. V gene TRBV6-2 or TRBV6-3 combines with J gene TRBJ2-7, with a possible D match to TRBD1 (6 bases). This CDR3 is built from 14 residues. Germline V gene data show CDR1 as MNHEY and CDR2 as SVGEGT. Trimming shortened V by 5 bases and J by 1 base, and 12 bases separated the two germline ends. CDR3 loop: CASSPLQGSYEQYF. DNA of the CDR3: TGTGCCAGCAGTCCACTACAGGGTTCCTACGAGCAGTACTTC.

The rearrangement links TRBV28 to TRBJ1-6; weak D call: TRBD1 (5 bases). Germline V lookup: CDR1 MDHEN, CDR2 SYDVKM. This CDR3 contains 14 residues. Trimming removed 7 bases from V and 8 bases from J, with 15 bases in between. The CDR3 coding sequence is TGTGCCAGCAAGCTATTCGTAGGGGATTCACCCCTCCACTTT. Protein: CASKLFVGDSPLHF.

This clonotype has a single count. The gene calls are TRBV7-6 and TRBJ2-5; D ambiguous. This CDR3 spans 12 amino acids. Trimming cost V 4 bases and J 5 bases, with 8 bases left between them. CDR1 and CDR2 (germline): SGHVS, FNYEAQ. CDR3 residues: CASSWNWETQYF. The CDR3 DNA follows: TGTGCCAGCAGCTGGAACTGGGAGACCCAGTACTTC.

The chain recombines TRBV12-3 or TRBV12-4 with TRBJ1-3; a possible D gene is TRBD1 (5 bases). V lost 3 bases, J lost 0 bases, and 12 bases lay in between. There are 16 residues in the CDR3. The CDR3 sequence is CASSFVPGLSGNTIYF. CDR3 bases: TGTGCCAGCAGTTTCGTTCCGGGGCTCTCTGGAAACACCATATATTTT.

The chain recombines TRBV4-1 with TRBJ2-7; 11 bases line up with TRBD2. The CDR3 sequence is 16 residues long. CDR1 and CDR2 from the germline V gene are MGHRA and YSYEKL. The V segment lost 1 base and the J segment 4 bases; nucleotides outside the gene matches: 6. This CDR3 reads CASSQGLAGNPYEQYF. CDR3 in DNA: TGCGCCAGCAGCCAAGGACTAGCGGGAAACCCTTACGAGCAGTACTTC.

This rearrangement joins TRBV5-7 to TRBJ2-2, with D possibly matching TRBD2 (6 bases). TRBV5-7 is sorted into the ORF group, with uncertain function. The CDR3 is 15 residues long. V was cut by 0 bases and J by 5 bases, with 11 bases left in between. CDR3 region: CASSLVVSGTGELFF. The CDR3 DNA sequence: TGTGCCAGCAGCTTGGTTGTTAGCGGAACCGGGGAGCTGTTTTTT.

This chain uses TRBV4-1 with TRBJ2-7; 8 bases align to TRBD1. J was trimmed by 7 bases and V by 2 bases; bases with no gene match: 4. The CDR3 extends over 13 amino acids. CDR1 is MGHRA and CDR2 is YSYEKL in the germline V gene. The CDR3 sequence: CASSQQGAGEQYF. For the CDR3, the DNA is TGCGCCAGCAGCCAACAGGGGGCGGGTGAGCAGTACTTC.

CDR3 DNA: TGTGCCAGCAGTTTAACGCGGACCACTGAAGCTTTCTTT. The encoded protein is CASSLTRTTEAFF. The rearrangement links TRBV27 to TRBJ1-1; no definite D call. Germline V gene sequence: CDR1 MNHEY, CDR2 SMNVEV (reference sequence). The V end lost 2 bases, the J end lost 4 bases, and 8 bases lay between the germline ends. There are 13 residues in the CDR3.

This chain links TRBV12-3 or TRBV12-4 with TRBJ2-3; D may be TRBD1 (6 bases). CDR3 length equals 16 residues. V lost 4 bases, J lost 2 bases, and 16 bases lay in between. CDR3 region: CASSWTGDILTDTQYF. As DNA, the CDR3 is TGTGCCAGCAGTTGGACCGGGGACATACTCACAGATACGCAGTATTTT.

V and J are TRBV29-1 and TRBJ2-5; 7 bases map to TRBD1. The CDR3 totals 12 residues. J gave up 10 bases and V 4 bases, and 9 bases lay outside the gene matches. From germline, CDR1 is SQVTM and CDR2 ANQGSEA. For the CDR3, the DNA is TGCAGCGTTGTGTCGGGTCAGGGGGACCAGTACTTC. Amino acids: CSVVSGQGDQYF.

The J gene is TRBJ1-6, the V gene TRBV27; 7 bases are a match to TRBD1. The CDR3 spans 17 residues. V lost 7 bases and J lost 6; bases outside the gene matches: 15. Per germline, CDR1 MNHEY and CDR2 SMNVEV (reference sequence). DNA of the CDR3: TGTGCCAGCACCCTCGCTGATGGGGGGACAGTTAATTCACCCCTCCACTTT. This encodes CASTLADGGTVNSPLHF.

The gene calls are TRBV7-9 and TRBJ2-5; D possibly corresponds to TRBD1 (5 bases). The CDR3 has 16 residues. The germline V gene has CDR1 SEHNR and CDR2 FQNEAQ (reference sequence). V was cut by 5 bases and J by 0 bases, with 16 bases left in between. CDR3 bases: TGTGCCAGCAGCCCTAGGCCGACAGAAAACCAAGAGACCCAGTACTTC. Its protein is CASSPRPTENQETQYF.

This rearrangement joins TRBV27 to TRBJ2-7; D perhaps matches TRBD2 (6 bases). CDR1 and CDR2 (germline): MNHEY, SMNVEV (reference sequence). The CDR3 consists of 14 residues. V lost 8 bases and J 5 bases, leaving 19 bases between the germline ends. CDR3 coding DNA: TGTGCCAGCGGCCCGTGGGAGGCCCAGCACGAGCAGTACTTC. Amino acids: CASGPWEAQHEQYF.

This clonotype was picked up one time. The chain combines TRBV24-1 with TRBJ2-1, with a possible D match to TRBD1 (6 bases). CDR1 KGHDR and CDR2 SFDVKD come from the germline V gene. V was clipped by 4 bases and J by 15 bases, with 24 bases between them. This CDR3 contains 15 residues. CDR3 sequence reads: CATSESGQNYPMPFF. CDR3 sequence (DNA): TGTGCCACCAGTGAGTCGGGACAAAATTACCCCATGCCGTTCTTC.

The J gene is TRBJ2-1, the V gene TRBV19; 7 bases are shared with TRBD2. Germline V gene lookup returns CDR1 LNHDA and CDR2 SQIVND (reference sequence). CDR3 length equals 16 residues. Germline trimming cut 2 bases from V and 7 bases from J; bases unmatched to any gene: 11. The CDR3 spells CASSISASGLGNEQFF. CDR3 in DNA: TGTGCCAGTAGTATATCTGCTAGCGGTCTGGGTAATGAGCAGTTCTTC.

The rearrangement links TRBV6-1 to TRBJ1-3; 7 bases are shared with TRBD1. Germline V CDR1 and CDR2: MNHNS, SASEGT. The CDR3 has 17 residues. After removal of 5 bases from V and 2 bases from J, the junction contained 12 bases not matched to a gene. CDR3: CASSQRIQGIAGNTIYF. The CDR3 region has the DNA TGTGCCAGCAGTCAACGTATACAGGGGATCGCTGGAAACACCATATATTTT.